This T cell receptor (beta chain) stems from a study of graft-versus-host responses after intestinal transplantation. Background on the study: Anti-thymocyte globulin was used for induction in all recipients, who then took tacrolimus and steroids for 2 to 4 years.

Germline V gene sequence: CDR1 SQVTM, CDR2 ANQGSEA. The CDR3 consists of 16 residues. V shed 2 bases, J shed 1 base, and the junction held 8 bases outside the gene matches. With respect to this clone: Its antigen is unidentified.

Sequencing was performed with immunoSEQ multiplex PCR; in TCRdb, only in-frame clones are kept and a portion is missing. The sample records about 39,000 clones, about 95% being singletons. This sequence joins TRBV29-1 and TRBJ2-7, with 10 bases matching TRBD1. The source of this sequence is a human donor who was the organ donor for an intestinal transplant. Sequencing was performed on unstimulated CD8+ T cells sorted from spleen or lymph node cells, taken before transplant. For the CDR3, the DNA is TGCAGCGTTGAATTTTGGGGGACAGGGGATTCCTACGAGCAGTACTTC. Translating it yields CSVEFWGTGDSYEQYF.